Described below is a single T cell receptor (beta chain) sequence and its context. The germline gives CDR1 MNHNY, CDR2 SVGAGI (reference sequence). The CDR3 spans 15 residues. With V trimmed by 2 bases and J by 7 bases, 10 bases remained unmatched. The method was immunoSEQ multiplex PCR; TCRdb's version includes in-frame clones alone and lacks a portion of them. Among around 2.1 million clones listed, approximately 95% were seen once. This entry is derived from a study of shared clonotypes between healthy human individuals. This chain uses TRBV6-6 with TRBJ1-1; 7 bases line up with TRBD1. This clonotype was sampled from a man younger than 30 in good health. Sequencing input: naive CD4+ T cells sorted from blood. Subset given: CD45RA+ positively selected. CDR3 bases: TGTGCCAGCAGTTACCCCGGGACAGCGGTAGGTGAAGCTTTCTTT. It encodes CASSYPGTAVGEAFF.